The source of this T cell receptor (beta chain) is a study of cytomegalovirus exposure and HLA in healthy donors. There are 13 residues in the CDR3. Between the trimmed V and J ends, which lost 2 bases and 4 bases, there was a span of 11 bases. Germline assignment: CDR1 SQVTM and CDR2 ANQGSEA. Primers for the PCR totalled 60 Vbeta and 13 Jbeta. The table came from immunoSEQ multiplex PCR; TCRdb's copy has only in-frame clones and leaves some out. This table has 70,000 to 90,000 clones, about 79% appearing once. This receptor was taken from a man between 65 and 79 years old in good health and CMV-seropositive. This chain joins TRBV29-1 and TRBJ2-5; D gene ambiguous. What was sequenced was PBMCs. For the CDR3, the DNA is TGCAGCGTTGAATACACTCTAGGAGAGACCCAGTACTTC. This gives the protein CSVEYTLGETQYF.